Presented here are 22 T cell receptor beta chains from one specimen sequenced in a study of blood T cell repertoires in COVID-19. Clones were read by immunoSEQ multiplex PCR, and TCRdb kept only the in-frame ones, dropping some. The table lists approximately 75,000 clones, approximately 84% of them singletons. The sequenced sample was peripheral blood. The receptors originated from a man aged 45-65 years with COVID-19, enrolled during active disease.

In this sample, this clone turned up once. This sequence joins TRBV28 and TRBJ1-1; no clear D. Germline CDR1 is MDHEN and CDR2 is SYDVKM. This CDR3 has 15 residues. The V end was cut by 1 base, the J end by 2 bases, with 11 bases between. As DNA, the CDR3 is TGTGCCAGCAGTTTATTAGGTCCAGGTAACACTGAAGCTTTCTTT. Encoded protein: CASSLLGPGNTEAFF.

This clone has a single count. The J gene is TRBJ2-3, the V gene TRBV7-9; TRBD2 aligns across 8 bases. V lost 2 bases and J lost 0; bases outside the gene matches: 4. CDR3 size: 16 residues. From germline, CDR1 is SEHNR and CDR2 FQNEAQ (reference sequence). The CDR3 protein is CASSLTSGGSTDTQYF. CDR3 DNA: TGTGCCAGCAGCTTAACAAGCGGGGGTAGCACAGATACGCAGTATTTT. Using reference TRBV7-9 and TRBJ2-3 for the parts outside the CDR3, the full variable domain is DTGVSQNPRHKITKRGQNVTFRCDPISEHNRLYWYRQTLGQGPEFLTYFQNEAQLEKSRLLSDRFSAERPKGSFSTLEIQRTEQGDSAMYLCASSLTSGGSTDTQYFGPGTRLTVL.

About this clone: The sample holds other DNA sequences that translate to the same CDR3. CDR3: CASSRSRGSGNTIYF. As DNA, the CDR3 is TGTGCCAGCAGCCGTTCCCGAGGATCTGGAAACACCATATATTTT. The V call is TRBV6-5, the J call TRBJ1-3; D is undetermined. CDR1 and CDR2 from the germline V gene are MNHEY and SVGAGI. CDR3 length: 15 residues. V was trimmed by 6 bases and J by 1 base, leaving 13 bases between them.

The chain uses TRBV3-1 (or the pseudogene TRBV3-2) and TRBJ2-1; D possibly corresponds to TRBD1 (5 bases). The CDR3 runs 16 residues. Per germline, CDR1 LGHDT and CDR2 YNNKEL (reference sequence). The V end lost 5 bases, the J end lost 8 bases, and 22 bases lay between the germline ends. DNA for the CDR3: TGTGCCAGCAGCACCCCTTTTGGCAGGGTTAAGGATGAGCAGTTCTTC. It encodes CASSTPFGRVKDEQFF.

The rearrangement uses TRBV6-6 and TRBJ2-7; D is perhaps TRBD2 (6 bases). Per the germline V gene, CDR1 is MNHNY and CDR2 is SVGAGI (reference sequence). V dropped 2 bases and J dropped 7 bases, with 12 bases sitting between them. CDR3 length equals 13 residues. CDR3 bases: TGTGCCAGCAGTTACGGGGAGGCGGGAGAGCAGTACTTC. Its protein product is CASSYGEAGEQYF.

The chain couples TRBV7-6 to TRBJ2-1, with TRBD2 as a possible D gene (6 bases). CDR1 and CDR2 from the germline V gene are SGHVS and FNYEAQ. With 6 bases removed from V and 7 bases from J, the gap between germline ends came to 22 bases. This CDR3 comprises 16 residues. CDR3 sequence: CASREGSSAFGNEQFF. The CDR3 nucleotides read TGTGCCAGCAGGGAGGGGTCTAGCGCTTTTGGAAATGAGCAGTTCTTC.

The chain has TRBV11-2 and TRBJ2-4, with 7 bases that match TRBD2. CDR1 SGHAT and CDR2 FQNNGV come from the germline V gene. There are 15 residues in the CDR3. The V segment lost 5 bases and the J segment 7 bases; nucleotides outside the gene matches: 11. CDR3 coding DNA: TGTGCCAGCAGCCCGGGGGGTAGGGTTAGGAACATTCAGTACTTC. Translation: CASSPGGRVRNIQYF. The variable domain in full, with the rest retrieved from reference TRBV11-2 and TRBJ2-4, is EAGVAQSPRYKIIEKRQSVAFWCNPISGHATLYWYQQILGQGPKLLIQFQNNGVVDDSQLPKDRFSAERLKGVDSTLKIQPAKLEDSAVYLCASSPGGRVRNIQYFGAGTRLSVL.

The V and J genes are TRBV4-3 and TRBJ2-1; TRBD1 matches at 8 bases. The CDR3 is made up of 18 amino acids. Germline CDR1 reads LGHNA; CDR2 reads YSLEER. V was pared by 0 bases and J by 3 bases, with 10 bases of the junction left unmatched. The CDR3 DNA follows: TGCGCCAGCAGCCAAGAGATTTCAGGGGGCGGATACTACAATGAGCAGTTCTTC. Its translation is CASSQEISGGGYYNEQFF.

The V and J genes are TRBV6-5 and TRBJ2-1; D is unclear. Germline V gives CDR1 MNHEY, CDR2 SVGAGI. V shed 4 bases and J shed 10 bases, with 14 bases lying between them. There are 13 residues in the CDR3. CDR3 amino acids: CASSSPGSPEQFF. In DNA, the CDR3 is TGTGCCAGCAGTTCCCCAGGCTCGCCAGAGCAGTTCTTC.

This clone was found a few times. The chain employs TRBV4-3 and TRBJ1-2; 12 nucleotides line up with TRBD1. This CDR3 spans 17 amino acids. CDR1 LGHNA and CDR2 YSLEER come from the germline V gene. V lost 2 bases and J lost 2; bases outside the gene matches: 6. This chain's CDR3 is CASSQSYGTGGNYGYTF. The DNA of the CDR3 is TGCGCCAGCAGCCAAAGCTACGGGACAGGGGGCAACTATGGCTACACCTTC.

V usage is TRBV9 and J usage is TRBJ2-1; TRBD2 is a possible D gene (6 bases). Germline V gives CDR1 SGDLS, CDR2 YYNGEE. Between the trimmed V and J ends, which lost 4 bases and 2 bases, there was a span of 16 bases. The length of the CDR3 is 16 residues. The CDR3 DNA reads as TGTGCCAGCAGCCCCCGCCACGGCGGGACCTACAATGAGCAGTTCTTC. This gives the protein CASSPRHGGTYNEQFF.

J is TRBJ1-4 and V is TRBV7-2; TRBD1 aligns across 10 bases. CDR3 length: 15 amino acids. Germline CDR1 and CDR2: SGHTA and FQGNSA. Losses at the gene ends were 5 bases for V and 6 bases for J; bases not matched to a gene: 6. The CDR3 DNA reads as TGTGCCAGCAGCCCAATCGGGACAGGGGATGAAAAACTGTTTTTT. Protein product: CASSPIGTGDEKLFF.

The CDR3 bases are TGTGCCAGCAGCAGACACGATACTACGCAGTATTTT. Amino acids: CASSRHDTTQYF. The genes are TRBV5-6 and TRBJ2-3, with D hard to call. Trimming pared 4 bases from V and 8 bases from J, leaving 11 bases between. The V gene's germline CDR1 is SGHDT and CDR2 YYEEEE. The CDR3 covers 12 residues.

The J gene is TRBJ2-5, the V gene TRBV19; 8 bases map to TRBD1. CDR1 and CDR2 from the germline V gene are LNHDA and SQIVND (reference sequence). V lost 5 bases to trimming and J lost 5 bases; unmatched junction nucleotides: 4. This CDR3 is built from 13 residues. CDR3 bases: TGTGCCAGTAGTCAGGGGGCGAGGGAGACCCAGTACTTC. Translated, it gives CASSQGARETQYF.

The genes are TRBV3-1 (or the pseudogene TRBV3-2) and TRBJ2-5, with 11 positions matching TRBD2. There are 16 residues in the CDR3. V dropped 1 base and J dropped 4; count of bases not matched to a gene: 5. Germline V gene lookup returns CDR1 LGHDT and CDR2 YNNKEL (reference sequence). The CDR3 spells CASSQGRLAGRETQYF. The CDR3 DNA follows: TGTGCCAGCAGCCAAGGGAGACTAGCGGGGCGAGAGACCCAGTACTTC.

This clone was counted a single time. This chain's CDR3 is CATARGSGANVLTF. The CDR3 nucleotides read TGTGCCACCGCTCGGGGCTCTGGGGCCAACGTCCTGACTTTC. The gene calls are TRBV24-1 and TRBJ2-6, with a weak D call TRBD2 (5 bases). There are 14 residues in the CDR3. Trimming pared 9 bases from V and 0 bases from J, leaving 8 bases between. Looked up from germline, CDR1 is KGHDR and CDR2 is SFDVKD.

This clone was counted between two and nine times. The chain is built from TRBV25-1 and TRBJ2-1, with D possibly matching TRBD2 (5 bases). V lost 1 base and J lost 0, with 13 bases in between. Germline assignment: CDR1 MGHDK and CDR2 SYGVNS. This CDR3 region has 17 residues. The CDR3 region is CASSESLEGGSYNEQFF. CDR3 coding DNA: TGTGCCAGCAGTGAATCCCTTGAAGGAGGCTCCTACAATGAGCAGTTCTTC.

The CDR3 here is CASSPSWGGADIQYF. DNA for the CDR3: TGTGCCAGCAGTCCATCGTGGGGCGGGGCGGACATTCAGTACTTC. The V and J genes are TRBV6-2 or TRBV6-3 and TRBJ2-4; possibly TRBD2 for D (6 bases). Germline CDR1 reads MNHEY; CDR2 reads SVGEGT. The CDR3 sequence is 15 residues long. V lost 5 bases to trimming and J lost 8 bases, with 19 bases between them.

This clone appeared a single time. This chain links TRBV6-4 with TRBJ2-7; D is perhaps TRBD1 (6 bases). V was clipped by 7 bases and J by 3 bases, with 16 bases between them. The CDR3 has 14 amino acids. Germline loops: CDR1 MRHNA, CDR2 SNTAGT. The CDR3 nucleotides read TGTGCCAGCAAAGAAGCAACAGGGTGCTACGAGCAGTACTTC. It encodes CASKEATGCYEQYF.

V and J are TRBV5-1 and TRBJ2-3, with D maybe TRBD1 (5 bases). The germline gives CDR1 SGHRS, CDR2 YFSETQ. The CDR3 has 12 amino acids. Trimming shortened V by 0 bases and J by 6 bases, and 5 bases separated the two germline ends. Here the CDR3 DNA reads TGCGCCAGCAGCTTGGCAGGGGATACGCAGTATTTT. The encoded protein is CASSLAGDTQYF.

The chain is built from TRBV4-3 and TRBJ2-1; D is perhaps TRBD2 (6 bases). The CDR3 contains 14 residues. V was cut by 3 bases and J by 9 bases, with 15 bases left in between. Germline CDR1 and CDR2: LGHNA and YSLEER. CDR3 bases: TGCGCCAGCAGCCATTTCGCGGGGAGCAGTGAGCAGTTCTTC. Its translation: CASSHFAGSSEQFF.

The V gene is TRBV11-2, the J gene TRBJ2-2, with no clear D. The CDR3 covers 13 residues. CDR1 and CDR2 from the germline V gene are SGHAT and FQNNGV. V lost 3 bases and J 9 bases, leaving 11 bases between the germline ends. Here the CDR3 DNA reads TGTGCCAGCAGCTTCCGCCTATCATGGGAGCTGTTTTTT. Encoded protein: CASSFRLSWELFF. Filled out from reference TRBV11-2 and TRBJ2-2, the complete variable domain reads EAGVAQSPRYKIIEKRQSVAFWCNPISGHATLYWYQQILGQGPKLLIQFQNNGVVDDSQLPKDRFSAERLKGVDSTLKIQPAKLEDSAVYLCASSFRLSWELFFGEGSRLTVL.